The 9 T cell receptor beta chains presented below share a single source sample, sequenced in a study of Ad26.COV2.S vaccination and SARS-CoV-2 variants. The data were produced by immunoSEQ multiplex PCR, yet TCRdb's version contains in-frame clones alone and is incomplete. The top ten hold around 3.6% of the sample, which has a few hundred thousand clones, 88% seen once. Treatment reported: about 20 received Ad26.COV2.S at low or high dose, single or two shots; several received placebo; per-sample allocation not given. Repertoires come from day 63 after the first vaccine or placebo injection. Sequenced material: peripheral blood, taken in a trial of Ad26.COV2.S vaccine versus placebo. Every receptor here comes from a person between 18 and 65 years old who received the Ad26.COV2.S COVID-19 vaccine or a placebo.

The chain uses TRBV28 and TRBJ2-1, with D hard to call. Germline CDR1 MDHEN, CDR2 SYDVKM. The CDR3 totals 14 residues. Trimming removed 6 bases at V and 8 bases at J, with 17 bases between. This chain's CDR3 is CASRAPNGADEQFF. CDR3 nucleotide sequence: TGTGCCAGCAGGGCCCCCAACGGAGCCGATGAGCAGTTCTTC.

In its sample, this clone was seen a few times. The V and J genes are TRBV5-6 and TRBJ2-7, with 7 bases matching TRBD1. The CDR3 has 16 amino acids. Trimming at V came to 4 bases and at J to 2 bases, leaving 12 bases not matched to a gene. Germline CDR1 is SGHDT and CDR2 is YYEEEE. The DNA of the CDR3 is TGTGCCAGCAGCACATTTTCCGGACAGGCTACCTACGAGCAGTACTTC. Protein product: CASSTFSGQATYEQYF.

This clone has just one count. CDR3 bases: TGTGCCAGCAGCCAAGCTCATGGGGGCTATGGCTACACCTTC. Translated, it gives CASSQAHGGYGYTF. The V gene is TRBV3-1 (or the pseudogene TRBV3-2), the J gene TRBJ1-2; possibly TRBD1 for D (5 bases). The germline V gene encodes CDR1 LGHDT and CDR2 YNNKEL (reference sequence). CDR3 length equals 14 residues. V gave up 1 base and J gave up 4 bases, with 10 bases separating them.

V gene TRBV11-2 combines with J gene TRBJ1-2; D remains unclear. CDR1 SGHAT and CDR2 FQNNGV come from the germline V gene. The length of the CDR3 is 13 residues. The V and J ends lost 4 bases and 6 bases respectively, with 12 bases between them. The DNA of the CDR3 is TGTGCCAGCAGCTCCGGGGTTAGGCATGGCTACACCTTC. Its protein product is CASSSGVRHGYTF.

The CDR3: CASTQRGGGPYNEQFF. CDR3 DNA sequence: TGTGCCAGCACCCAACGTGGGGGGGGACCATACAATGAGCAGTTCTTC. The rearrangement uses TRBV7-2 and TRBJ2-1; 7 bases match TRBD2. This CDR3 has 16 residues. Trimming removed 7 bases from V and 4 bases from J; junction bases left unmatched: 13. Germline V lookup: CDR1 SGHTA, CDR2 FQGNSA.

The V and J genes are TRBV5-1 and TRBJ2-1, with TRBD2 matching over 13 bases. The CDR3 sequence is 16 residues long. Germline CDR1 reads SGHRS; CDR2 reads YFSETQ. Trimming cost V 4 bases and J 7 bases; bases outside gene matches: 8. In DNA, the CDR3 is TGCGCCAGCAGCCTCTCCACTAGCGGGGGGGCGAATGAGCAGTTCTTC. It encodes CASSLSTSGGANEQFF.

The chain combines TRBV7-3 with TRBJ1-1; 7 bases match TRBD1. J gave up 7 bases and V 3 bases, and 5 bases lay outside the gene matches. Per the germline V gene, CDR1 is SGHTA and CDR2 is FQGTGA. CDR3 size: 13 residues. The DNA of the CDR3 is TGTGCCAGCAGCTTGGGCAGGGGGAATGAAGCTTTCTTT. Its translation is CASSLGRGNEAFF. Filled out from reference TRBV7-3 and TRBJ1-1, the complete variable domain reads GAGVSQTPSNKVTEKGKYVELRCDPISGHTALYWYRQSLGQGPEFLIYFQGTGAADDSGLPNDRFFAVRPEGSVSTLKIQRTERGDSAVYLCASSLGRGNEAFFGQGTRLTVV.

The chain uses TRBV28 and TRBJ2-7, with 7 bases matching TRBD1. Looked up from germline, CDR1 is MDHEN and CDR2 is SYDVKM. The CDR3 runs 16 residues. Losses at the gene ends were 5 bases for V and 7 bases for J; bases not matched to a gene: 17. The DNA of the CDR3 is TGTGCCAGCAGTACCGTTTCCCGGGACAGACAGGGAGAGCAGTACTTC. The encoded protein is CASSTVSRDRQGEQYF.

The V gene is TRBV30, the J gene TRBJ2-1; 12 positions match TRBD2. CDR3 length: 15 amino acids. V was clipped by 4 bases and J by 7 bases; unmatched bases: 8. Germline CDR1 GTSNPN, CDR2 SVGIG (reference sequence). CDR3 protein: CAWTSGGAVMNEQFF. In nucleotides, the CDR3 is TGTGCCTGGACTAGCGGGGGGGCCGTTATGAATGAGCAGTTCTTC.